A single sample gave rise to the 28 T cell receptor beta chains below, sequenced in a study of CD8 T cells in Susac syndrome. After extraction with the RNeasy kit, roughly 0.5 to 1 ug of the RNA was reverse transcribed using random hexamers. TCRdb analysed the immunoSEQ multiplex PCR reads with MiXCR anew, one entry per CDR3 protein. The sample carries 95,000 to 150,000 distinct CDR3 sequences, 96% recorded once. The sample was CD4+ T cells from PBMCs. These receptors were taken from a human donor with Susac syndrome.

The chain carries TRBV30 and TRBJ2-5, with 8 bases identical to TRBD1. Germline V gene lookup returns CDR1 GTSNPN and CDR2 SVGIG (reference sequence). The CDR3 is 18 amino acids. Losses at the gene ends were 2 bases for V and 1 base for J; bases not matched to a gene: 15. CDR3 loop: CAWSPLPATGTGQETQYF. DNA for the CDR3: TGTGCCTGGAGTCCCCTCCCGGCTACCGGGACAGGCCAAGAGACCCAGTACTTC.

This chain connects TRBV20-1 to TRBJ1-2, with D unresolved. With 5 bases removed from V and 0 bases from J, the gap between germline ends came to 13 bases. CDR1 and CDR2 from the germline V gene are DFQATT and SNEGSKA (reference sequence). This CDR3 region has 14 residues. CDR3 amino acids: CSAHPGGANYGYTF. CDR3 in DNA: TGCAGTGCTCACCCCGGCGGTGCTAACTATGGCTACACCTTC.

This chain uses TRBV30 with TRBJ2-3; 9 bases are shared with TRBD1. J lost 3 bases, V lost 5 bases, and 3 bases had no gene match. CDR1 and CDR2 from the germline V gene are GTSNPN and SVGIG (reference sequence). The CDR3 is 13 amino acids. This chain's CDR3 is CAWETGGTDTQYF. The CDR3 DNA sequence: TGTGCCTGGGAGACAGGGGGGACAGATACGCAGTATTTT.

V usage is TRBV5-1 and J usage is TRBJ2-5, with D unclear. Trimming took off 0 bases at V and 5 bases at J, with 5 bases between the two ends. The CDR3 loop spans 12 amino acids. Germline values: CDR1 SGHRS, CDR2 YFSETQ. The DNA of the CDR3 is TGCGCCAGCAGCTTGGAGCTTGAGACCCAGTACTTC. It translates to CASSLELETQYF. Variable domain in full (rest from reference TRBV5-1 and TRBJ2-5): KAGVTQTPRYLIKTRGQQVTLSCSPISGHRSVSWYQQTPGQGLQFLFEYFSETQRNKGNFPGRFSGRQFSNSRSEMNVSTLELGDSALYLCASSLELETQYFGPGTRLLVL.

V gene TRBV24-1 combines with J gene TRBJ2-1; D not resolved. The V end lost 5 bases, the J end lost 4 bases, and 11 bases lay between the germline ends. This CDR3 has 14 residues. Germline V gives CDR1 KGHDR, CDR2 SFDVKD. CDR3 protein: CATSGEQGYNEQFF. The DNA of the CDR3 is TGTGCCACCAGTGGGGAACAAGGGTACAATGAGCAGTTCTTC.

J is TRBJ1-4 and V is TRBV29-1; 8 bases align to TRBD1. Germline V gives CDR1 SQVTM, CDR2 ANQGSEA. CDR3 length: 14 amino acids. Trimming at V came to 6 bases and at J to 6 bases, leaving 9 bases not matched to a gene. The DNA of the CDR3 is TGCAGCGTCGTGAGCTCGGGACAGGATGAAAAACTGTTTTTT. Protein product: CSVVSSGQDEKLFF.

The chain carries TRBV2 and TRBJ1-1; D ambiguous. CDR3 length equals 13 residues. V was cut by 4 bases and J by 4 bases, with 10 bases left in between. From germline, CDR1 is SNHLY and CDR2 FYNNEI. In nucleotides, the CDR3 is TGTGCCAGCAGTGCAAAGAGTAGCACTGAAGCTTTCTTT. It yields the protein CASSAKSSTEAFF.

V usage is TRBV28 and J usage is TRBJ2-4, with 13 positions matching TRBD2. The V gene's germline CDR1 is MDHEN and CDR2 SYDVKM. The trim removed 4 bases at V and 3 bases at J, leaving 9 bases unmatched. The CDR3 covers 18 residues. CDR3 sequence reads: CASSSLGLAGAGKNIQYF. For the CDR3, the DNA is TGTGCCAGCAGTTCCCTCGGACTAGCGGGAGCCGGCAAAAACATTCAGTACTTC.

V and J are TRBV28 and TRBJ2-4, with no clear D. V lost 1 base, J lost 3 bases, and 1 base lay in between. The V gene's germline CDR1 is MDHEN and CDR2 SYDVKM. CDR3 size: 12 residues. The CDR3 nucleotides are TGTGCCAGCAGTTTATACAAAAACATTCAGTACTTC. Its translation is CASSLYKNIQYF.

The V call is TRBV5-1, the J call TRBJ2-4, with D tentatively TRBD1 (5 bases). The ends were cut back, 4 bases at V and 5 bases at J, with 13 bases in the middle. Germline V gives CDR1 SGHRS, CDR2 YFSETQ. This CDR3 has 14 residues. The CDR3 DNA follows: TGCGCCAGCAGCCTTCAAGGGGCTGAAAACATTCAGTACTTC. Protein product: CASSLQGAENIQYF.

The gene calls are TRBV2 and TRBJ2-6, with 12 nucleotides matching TRBD2. Per germline, CDR1 SNHLY and CDR2 FYNNEI. There are 18 residues in the CDR3. V lost 8 bases to trimming and J lost 4 bases; unmatched junction nucleotides: 12. CDR3 residues: CASHFPTSGSSGANVLTF. The CDR3 DNA follows: TGTGCCAGCCACTTCCCGACTAGCGGGAGCTCCGGGGCCAACGTCCTGACTTTC.

The chain uses TRBV6-5 and TRBJ1-5; 7 positions agree with TRBD1. Losses at the gene ends were 4 bases for V and 5 bases for J; bases not matched to a gene: 14. The CDR3 loop spans 17 amino acids. Per germline, CDR1 MNHEY and CDR2 SVGAGI. In DNA form, the CDR3 reads TGTGCCAGCAGTTTTCTACGGACAGGTTCGGCGGATCAGCCCCAGCATTTT. Its protein is CASSFLRTGSADQPQHF.

J is TRBJ1-5 and V is TRBV2, with D perhaps matching TRBD1 (5 bases). V lost 4 bases, J lost 4 bases, and 8 bases lay in between. The CDR3 is made up of 13 amino acids. Per germline, CDR1 SNHLY and CDR2 FYNNEI. This CDR3 reads CASSVEGNQPQHF. The CDR3 coding sequence is TGTGCCAGCAGTGTAGAGGGGAATCAGCCCCAGCATTTT. The complete variable domain, with remaining parts taken from reference TRBV2 and TRBJ1-5, reads EPEVTQTPSHQVTQMGQEVILRCVPISNHLYFYWYRQILGQKVEFLVSFYNNEISEKSEIFDDQFSVERPDGSNFTLKIRSTKLEDSAMYFCASSVEGNQPQHFGDGTRLSIL.

The chain employs TRBV12-3 or TRBV12-4 and TRBJ2-2; no firm D call. There are 13 residues in the CDR3. V was shortened by 2 bases and J by 4 bases, with 5 bases between the two germline ends. Here the CDR3 reads CASSLHGTGELFF. In nucleotides, the CDR3 is TGTGCCAGCAGTTTACACGGCACCGGGGAGCTGTTTTTT.

J is TRBJ2-5 and V is TRBV29-1; possibly TRBD2 for D (6 bases). V shed 3 bases and J shed 3 bases, with 11 bases lying between them. This CDR3 is 13 amino acids long. Germline CDR1 and CDR2: SQVTM and ANQGSEA. The CDR3 DNA is TGCAGCGTTGATGTCGGCGGGAAAGAGACCCAGTACTTC. It specifies CSVDVGGKETQYF.

The chain combines TRBV30 with TRBJ2-7; tentatively, D is TRBD2 (6 bases). The V and J ends lost 5 bases and 4 bases respectively, with 9 bases between them. From germline, CDR1 is GTSNPN and CDR2 SVGIG (reference sequence). CDR3 length equals 11 residues. CDR3 region: CAWGGAYEQYF. CDR3 DNA: TGTGCCTGGGGAGGGGCGTACGAGCAGTACTTC.

This clonotype was seen only once. The CDR3 nucleotides are TGTGCCAGCAGCTTCGACAGTAGGCCCTATGGCTACACCTTC. Residues: CASSFDSRPYGYTF. The chain couples TRBV5-4 to TRBJ1-2; a possible D gene is TRBD1 (5 bases). This CDR3 has 14 residues. CDR1 is SGHNT, CDR2 YYREEE, per germline (reference sequence). V lost 2 bases, J lost 4 bases, and 12 bases lay in between. Looking up the rest from reference TRBV5-4 and TRBJ1-2 gives the full variable domain: ETGVTQSPTHLIKTRGQQVTLRCSSQSGHNTVSWYQQALGQGPQFIFQYYREEENGRGNFPPRFSGLQFPNYSSELNVNALELDDSALYLCASSFDSRPYGYTFGSGTRLTVV.

This chain links TRBV12-3 or TRBV12-4 with TRBJ1-1; D gene uncertain. V was shortened by 3 bases and J by 9 bases, with 8 bases between the two germline ends. There are 11 residues in the CDR3. The chain's CDR3 is CASSFVGQAFF. The CDR3 nucleotides are TGTGCCAGCAGTTTTGTGGGCCAAGCTTTCTTT.

This chain uses TRBV12-3 or TRBV12-4 with TRBJ1-2; possible D gene TRBD1, 5 bases. The germline V and J ends were trimmed by 5 bases and 4 bases, with 11 bases remaining between them. There are 13 residues in the CDR3. Here the CDR3 reads CASSPQDSYGYTF. The CDR3 DNA reads as TGTGCCAGCAGTCCCCAAGACAGCTATGGCTACACCTTC.

V usage is TRBV3-1 and J usage is TRBJ2-2; D is uncertain. Germline CDR1 is LGHDT and CDR2 is YNNKEL (reference sequence). Deletions cut 2 bases from V and 6 bases from J, with 10 bases between. This CDR3 has 14 amino acids. The chain's CDR3 is CASSQLTLPGELFF. The CDR3 DNA follows: TGTGCCAGCAGCCAATTAACACTCCCCGGGGAGCTGTTTTTT.

The V gene is TRBV12-3 or TRBV12-4, the J gene TRBJ1-2; unclear D gene. The CDR3 runs to 15 residues. With 7 bases removed from V and 0 bases from J, the gap between germline ends came to 15 bases. This CDR3 is CASIPGPVPNYGYTF. Written as DNA, the CDR3 is TGTGCCAGCATCCCCGGACCTGTCCCTAACTATGGCTACACCTTC.

This chain links TRBV4-2 with TRBJ2-5; D might be TRBD2 (6 bases). This CDR3 is built from 15 residues. Per the germline V gene, CDR1 is LGHNA and CDR2 is YNFKEQ. V dropped 0 bases and J dropped 5 bases, with 13 bases sitting between them. CDR3 nucleotide sequence: TGTGCCAGCAGCCAAGAGCCGACTAGAGGGGAGACCCAGTACTTC. This translates into CASSQEPTRGETQYF.

This chain uses TRBV20-1 with TRBJ2-3, with 11 bases identical to TRBD1. Germline V CDR1 and CDR2: DFQATT, SNEGSKA (reference sequence). CDR3 length: 15 amino acids. J lost 4 bases, V lost 6 bases, and 9 bases had no gene match. CDR3 sequence (DNA): TGCAGTGCGACTACCCGGACAGGGGGCGCAGATACGCAGTATTTT. Its protein is CSATTRTGGADTQYF.

With respect to this clonotype: An end of the junction differs from the germline gene, which may be a read error. The gene calls are TRBV7-7 and TRBJ1-4; no reliable D call. CDR3 length equals 13 residues. CDR1 is SSHAT and CDR2 is FNYEAQ in the germline V gene (reference sequence). CDR3 in DNA: TGTGCTAGCAGCTTAAGGGAGGACGGAAAACTGTTTTTT. Protein product: CASSLREDGKLFF. Filled out from reference TRBV7-7 and TRBJ1-4, the complete variable domain reads GAGVSQSPRYKVTKRGQDVTLRCDPISSHATLYWYQQALGQGPEFLTYFNYEAQPDKSGLPSDRFSAERPEGSISTLTIQRTEQRDSAMYRCASSLREDGKLFFGSGTQLSVL.

J is TRBJ2-3 and V is TRBV12-3 or TRBV12-4, with unresolved D. CDR3 size: 12 residues. The ends were cut back, 3 bases at V and 6 bases at J, with 7 bases in the middle. The CDR3 DNA sequence: TGTGCCAGCAGTTTGCTTGAGGATACGCAGTATTTT. Translating it yields CASSLLEDTQYF.

The chain combines TRBV2 with TRBJ1-5, with D uncertain. CDR3 size: 14 residues. CDR1 and CDR2 from the germline V gene are SNHLY and FYNNEI. Between the trimmed V and J ends, which lost 0 bases and 7 bases, there was a span of 10 bases. CDR3 bases: TGTGCCAGCAGTGAAGCGCTTCGAGGGCAGCCCCAGCATTTT. This sequence encodes CASSEALRGQPQHF.

The chain couples TRBV5-4 to TRBJ2-2; 8 bases align to TRBD2. Per germline, CDR1 SGHNT and CDR2 YYREEE (reference sequence). Germline trimming cut 6 bases from V and 7 bases from J; bases unmatched to any gene: 5. This CDR3 has 13 residues. The CDR3 sequence is CASNSGGSGELFF. The CDR3 DNA is TGTGCCAGCAACTCGGGGGGGAGCGGGGAGCTGTTTTTT.

V is TRBV27 and J is TRBJ1-6; TRBD1 matches 12 bases. With 5 bases clipped from V and 7 bases from J, the junction kept 3 bases outside the gene matches. Germline values: CDR1 MNHEY, CDR2 SMNVEV (reference sequence). This CDR3 region has 15 residues. DNA for the CDR3: TGTGCCAGCAGTCGGGACAGGGGGCTCAATTCACCCCTCCACTTT. Translation: CASSRDRGLNSPLHF.